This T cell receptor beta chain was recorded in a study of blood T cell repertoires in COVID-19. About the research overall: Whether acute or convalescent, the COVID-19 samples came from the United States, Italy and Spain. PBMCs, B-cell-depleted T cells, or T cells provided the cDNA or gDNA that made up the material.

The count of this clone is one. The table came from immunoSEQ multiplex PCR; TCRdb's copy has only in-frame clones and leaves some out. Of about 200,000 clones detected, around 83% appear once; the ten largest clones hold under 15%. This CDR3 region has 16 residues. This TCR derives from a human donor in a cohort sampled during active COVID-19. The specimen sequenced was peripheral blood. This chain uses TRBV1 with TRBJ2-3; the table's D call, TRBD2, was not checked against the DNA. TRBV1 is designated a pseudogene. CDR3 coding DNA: TGCACCAGCAGCCGGAAACTAGCGGGAGGGTCAGATACGCAGTATTTT. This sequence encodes CTSSRKLAGGSDTQYF.